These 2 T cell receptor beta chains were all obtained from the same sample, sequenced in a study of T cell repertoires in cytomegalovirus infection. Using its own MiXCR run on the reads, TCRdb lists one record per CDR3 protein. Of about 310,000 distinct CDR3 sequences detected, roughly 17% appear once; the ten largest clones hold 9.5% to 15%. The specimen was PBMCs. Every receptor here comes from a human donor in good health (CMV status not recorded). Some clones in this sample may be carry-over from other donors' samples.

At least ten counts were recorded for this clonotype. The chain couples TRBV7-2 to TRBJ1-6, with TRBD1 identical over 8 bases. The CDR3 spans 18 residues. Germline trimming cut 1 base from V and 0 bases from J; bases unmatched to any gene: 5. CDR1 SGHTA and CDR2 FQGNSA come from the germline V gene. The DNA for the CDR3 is TGTGCCAGCAGCTTAGGGGACAGGCGAGTCTCCTATAATTCACCCCTCCACTTT. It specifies CASSLGDRRVSYNSPLHF.

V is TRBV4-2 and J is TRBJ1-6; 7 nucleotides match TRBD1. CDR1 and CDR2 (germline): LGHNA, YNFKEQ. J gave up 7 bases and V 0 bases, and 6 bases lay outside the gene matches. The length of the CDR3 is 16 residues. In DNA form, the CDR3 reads TGTGCCAGCAGCCAAGAGTCCGGGACAGTGAATTCACCCCTCCACTTT. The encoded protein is CASSQESGTVNSPLHF.